Listed below are T cell receptor beta chains from one sample, sequenced in a study of T cell changes during pregnancy in multiple sclerosis. The repertoire was sequenced with immunoSEQ multiplex PCR; TCRdb's copy has only in-frame clones and lacks some. The sample contains under 25,000 clones, roughly 87% of which appear only once. Sequences were derived from CD8+ T cells from peripheral blood mononuclear cells, sampled after pregnancy. The receptors here all came from a female donor with multiple sclerosis, enrolled in a pregnancy study. The CDR3 runs from the conserved cysteine through the conserved F or W. The order of the fields is J gene, V gene, clone size, D gene, CDR3 DNA, CDR3 protein. A D gene is named only where the DNA matches it firmly. Part of the rows lack a size; the others show once, few, many or a class for expanded clones.

j_gene: TRBJ1-3; v_gene: TRBV13; abundance: NA; d_gene: TRBD1; CDR3nt: TGTGCCAGCAGCTTAGCAGGGGGCACTGGAAACACCATATATTTT; CDR3aa: CASSLAGGTGNTIYF
j_gene: TRBJ2-7; v_gene: TRBV10-2; abundance: once; d_gene: NA; CDR3nt: TGCGCCAGCGGAGTCTACGAGCAGTACTTC; CDR3aa: CASGVYEQYF
j_gene: TRBJ2-7; v_gene: TRBV7-2; abundance: NA; d_gene: TRBD1; CDR3nt: TGTGCCAGTAGCTTGCGACAGGGAATGATCTACGAGCAGTACTTC; CDR3aa: CASSLRQGMIYEQYF
j_gene: TRBJ2-5; v_gene: TRBV4-2; abundance: NA; d_gene: NA; CDR3nt: TGTGCCAGCAGCCAAGCAGAACAAGAGACCCAGTACTTC; CDR3aa: CASSQAEQETQYF
j_gene: TRBJ2-1; v_gene: TRBV29-1; abundance: NA; d_gene: TRBD2; CDR3nt: TGCAGCGGGGGCCGGGGGGTCGCTTACAATGAGCAGTTCTTC; CDR3aa: CSGGRGVAYNEQFF
j_gene: TRBJ1-4; v_gene: TRBV28; abundance: NA; d_gene: TRBD1; CDR3nt: TGTGCCAGCAATGTTCCGGGACAGGACGGTAGGGCTAATGAAAAACTGTTTTTT; CDR3aa: CASNVPGQDGRANEKLFF
j_gene: TRBJ2-3; v_gene: TRBV9; abundance: NA; d_gene: TRBD2; CDR3nt: TGTGCCAGCAGCGCCGTCCAAGCGGGAGCCACAGATACGCAGTATTTT; CDR3aa: CASSAVQAGATDTQYF
j_gene: TRBJ2-7; v_gene: TRBV27; abundance: NA; d_gene: NA; CDR3nt: TGTGCCAGCAGTTTCTTAGGGGCAGCCTACGAGCAGTACTTC; CDR3aa: CASSFLGAAYEQYF
j_gene: TRBJ2-2; v_gene: TRBV19; abundance: NA; d_gene: NA; CDR3nt: TGTGCCAGTAGTTACTTGGGACTTACTTTGAACACCGGGGAGCTGTTTTTT; CDR3aa: CASSYLGLTLNTGELFF
j_gene: TRBJ2-7; v_gene: TRBV4-3; abundance: NA; d_gene: NA; CDR3nt: TGCGCCAGCAGCCAAGGGGGAGTAGACGAGCAGTACTTC; CDR3aa: CASSQGGVDEQYF
j_gene: TRBJ2-7; v_gene: TRBV27; abundance: NA; d_gene: NA; CDR3nt: TGTGCCAGCAGTTTATCGACAGGCTCCTACGAGCAGTACTTC; CDR3aa: CASSLSTGSYEQYF
j_gene: TRBJ1-1; v_gene: TRBV4-1; abundance: NA; d_gene: NA; CDR3nt: TGCGCCAGCAGCCAAGTCGGGGGCACTGAAGCTTTCTTT; CDR3aa: CASSQVGGTEAFF
j_gene: TRBJ1-3; v_gene: TRBV18; abundance: NA; d_gene: NA; CDR3nt: TGTGCCAGCTCACCACCGACAGCCTCTGGAAACACCATATATTTT; CDR3aa: CASSPPTASGNTIYF
j_gene: TRBJ2-1; v_gene: TRBV6-6; abundance: NA; d_gene: NA; CDR3nt: TGTGCCAGCAGTTGCAAGACTGAGAGCTCCTACAATGAGCAGTTCTTC; CDR3aa: CASSCKTESSYNEQFF
j_gene: TRBJ1-2; v_gene: TRBV2; abundance: NA; d_gene: NA; CDR3nt: TGTGCCAGCAGGGGGGCCCGTGAAGGAGCAAACTATGGCTACACCTTC; CDR3aa: CASRGAREGANYGYTF
j_gene: TRBJ1-2; v_gene: TRBV11-2; abundance: once; d_gene: TRBD1; CDR3nt: TGTGCCAGCAGCTTTTTCCGGGACAGCGGGTATGGCTACACCTTC; CDR3aa: CASSFFRDSGYGYTF
j_gene: TRBJ2-7; v_gene: TRBV9; abundance: NA; d_gene: NA; CDR3nt: TGTGCCAGCAGCCCGTACAACAGCCGTAGCTCCTACGAGCAGTACTTC; CDR3aa: CASSPYNSRSSYEQYF
j_gene: TRBJ2-1; v_gene: TRBV27; abundance: NA; d_gene: TRBD2; CDR3nt: TGTGCCAGCAGTCCGGGACTAGACAATGAGCAGTTCTTC; CDR3aa: CASSPGLDNEQFF
j_gene: TRBJ1-2; v_gene: TRBV7-4; abundance: NA; d_gene: TRBD1; CDR3nt: TGTGCCAGCAGCCCGGCGTGGGACAGGGGGCGCGGAGCTTATGGCTACACCTTC; CDR3aa: CASSPAWDRGRGAYGYTF
j_gene: TRBJ2-3; v_gene: TRBV7-6; abundance: NA; d_gene: TRBD2; CDR3nt: TGTGCCAGCAGCCCCCCGGGACTACACACAGATACGCAGTATTTT; CDR3aa: CASSPPGLHTDTQYF
j_gene: TRBJ2-3; v_gene: TRBV5-6; abundance: NA; d_gene: TRBD1; CDR3nt: TGTGCCAGCAGCACCCGACAGGGGGTTACAGATACGCAGTATTTT; CDR3aa: CASSTRQGVTDTQYF
j_gene: TRBJ2-3; v_gene: TRBV4-3; abundance: NA; d_gene: NA; CDR3nt: TGCGCCAGCAGCCTTACGGAGGGATTAGATACGCAGTATTTT; CDR3aa: CASSLTEGLDTQYF
j_gene: TRBJ2-6; v_gene: TRBV4-3; abundance: few; d_gene: NA; CDR3nt: TGCGCCAGCAGCCAATTGCCACAGGCCTCTGGGGCCAACGTCCTGACTTTC; CDR3aa: CASSQLPQASGANVLTF
j_gene: TRBJ2-2; v_gene: TRBV6-4; abundance: NA; d_gene: TRBD2; CDR3nt: TGTGCCAGCAGTGACGGCGCGGGAGGAACCGGGGAGCTGTTTTTT; CDR3aa: CASSDGAGGTGELFF
j_gene: TRBJ2-7; v_gene: TRBV29-1; abundance: NA; d_gene: NA; CDR3nt: TGCAGCGTTGAAGAGGGGCTCGAGCAGTACTTC; CDR3aa: CSVEEGLEQYF
j_gene: TRBJ2-3; v_gene: TRBV6-1; abundance: NA; d_gene: NA; CDR3nt: TGTGCCAGCAGATACAGGGCTGTGGGCACAGATACGCAGTATTTT; CDR3aa: CASRYRAVGTDTQYF
j_gene: TRBJ2-1; v_gene: TRBV6-1; abundance: NA; d_gene: TRBD2; CDR3nt: TGTGCCAGCAGCTATAGCGGGTACAATGAGCAGTTCTTC; CDR3aa: CASSYSGYNEQFF
j_gene: TRBJ2-1; v_gene: TRBV7-2; abundance: NA; d_gene: TRBD2; CDR3nt: TGTGCCAGCAGCTTCGAGGGAGGGTTTGTATACAATGAGCAGTTCTTC; CDR3aa: CASSFEGGFVYNEQFF
j_gene: TRBJ2-5; v_gene: TRBV27; abundance: NA; d_gene: NA; CDR3nt: TGTGCCAGCAGTGCCTTCCTCGAGAAGACCCAGTACTTC; CDR3aa: CASSAFLEKTQYF
j_gene: TRBJ1-2; v_gene: TRBV7-9; abundance: NA; d_gene: NA; CDR3nt: TGTGCCAGCATCAATCTTCCCCGGGGGGCTGAAGGCTACACCTTC; CDR3aa: CASINLPRGAEGYTF
j_gene: TRBJ2-7; v_gene: TRBV10-2; abundance: NA; d_gene: NA; CDR3nt: TGCGCCAGCAGTGAGCTAGCTTACGAGCAGTACTTC; CDR3aa: CASSELAYEQYF
j_gene: TRBJ2-1; v_gene: TRBV13; abundance: NA; d_gene: TRBD2; CDR3nt: TGTGCCAGCAGCTTACGCGGGAGTGAGTCCTACAATGAGCAGTTCTTC; CDR3aa: CASSLRGSESYNEQFF
j_gene: TRBJ2-1; v_gene: TRBV2; abundance: NA; d_gene: NA; CDR3nt: TGTGCCGGTCGGAGGGGCTCCTACAATGAGCAGTTCTTC; CDR3aa: CAGRRGSYNEQFF
j_gene: TRBJ1-4; v_gene: TRBV28; abundance: NA; d_gene: NA; CDR3nt: TGTGCCAGCAGTTTAGTTTCCCACCAGGGATCTAATGAAAAACTGTTTTTT; CDR3aa: CASSLVSHQGSNEKLFF
j_gene: TRBJ1-2; v_gene: TRBV6-5; abundance: few; d_gene: NA; CDR3nt: TGTGCCAGCAGACTAGGACAGCAGTATGGCTACACCTTC; CDR3aa: CASRLGQQYGYTF
j_gene: TRBJ2-7; v_gene: TRBV5-6; abundance: NA; d_gene: NA; CDR3nt: TGTGCCAGCAGCTTGGCTGGGAGGGGGAAAGGAGAGCAGTACTTC; CDR3aa: CASSLAGRGKGEQYF
j_gene: TRBJ1-2; v_gene: TRBV7-9; abundance: NA; d_gene: TRBD1; CDR3nt: TGTGCCAGCAGCTCCGGACAGGGGGATGGCTACACCTTC; CDR3aa: CASSSGQGDGYTF
j_gene: TRBJ2-7; v_gene: TRBV25-1; abundance: once; d_gene: TRBD1; CDR3nt: TGTGCCAGCAGTGAATCCGACGACAGGGAACCGTACGAGCAGTACTTC; CDR3aa: CASSESDDREPYEQYF
j_gene: TRBJ1-4; v_gene: TRBV6-7; abundance: NA; d_gene: NA; CDR3nt: TGTGCCAGCAGTTACTTGCGGCAGGGGAGTGAAAAACTGTTTTTT; CDR3aa: CASSYLRQGSEKLFF
j_gene: TRBJ2-4; v_gene: TRBV15; abundance: NA; d_gene: TRBD1; CDR3nt: TGTGCCACCAGAGGACAGGGCGGGTTGGGCATTCAGTACTTC; CDR3aa: CATRGQGGLGIQYF